The 17 T cell receptor beta chains in this list originate from one sample, sequenced in a study of vaccination and CD4 T cells after COVID-19. No antigens are known for them. Regarding treatment: roughly nine-day PBMC culture with coronavirus spike peptide pools or control peptides (ViraFEST assay). The unexposed donor gave CD4+ T cells before the COVID-19 pandemic (2011-2018). Cultured CD4+ T-cell DNA underwent Oncomine TCR Beta short-read sequencing. TCRdb re-called the PCR reads through MiXCR, storing one row per CDR3 protein. The sample includes 4,500 to 7,000 distinct CDR3 sequences, 35% to 50% of them seen just once. The sequencing sample was made of CD4+ T cells from blood, cultured in vitro. The receptor set was obtained from a human donor in good health.

This chain connects TRBV7-2 to TRBJ2-7; D not certain. Trimming took off 3 bases at V and 3 bases at J, with 12 bases between the two ends. CDR1 is SGHTA, CDR2 FQGNSA, per germline. The CDR3 loop spans 14 amino acids. CDR3 residues: CASSFLGGNYEQYF. CDR3 nucleotides: TGTGCCAGCAGCTTTCTGGGCGGTAACTACGAGCAGTACTTC.

This chain joins TRBV5-1 and TRBJ2-3, with D hard to call. Germline assignment: CDR1 SGHRS and CDR2 YFSETQ. V gave up 2 bases and J gave up 2 bases, with 12 bases separating them. The CDR3 spans 15 residues. In DNA, the CDR3 is TGCGCCAGCAGCTTATACGGCCGCCACACAGATACGCAGTATTTT. Residues: CASSLYGRHTDTQYF.

The gene calls are TRBV11-2 and TRBJ1-1, with D possibly TRBD1 on 5 matching bases. The CDR3 loop spans 14 amino acids. The ends were cut back, 3 bases at V and 1 base at J, with 9 bases in the middle. CDR1 is SGHAT and CDR2 is FQNNGV in the germline V gene. CDR3 in amino acids: CASSLFDRNTEAFF. The CDR3 coding sequence is TGTGCCAGCAGCTTGTTCGACAGGAACACTGAAGCTTTCTTT.

V and J are TRBV12-3 or TRBV12-4 and TRBJ1-1, with a possible D match to TRBD1 (6 bases). This CDR3 is built from 13 residues. Trimming shortened V by 7 bases and J by 4 bases, and 13 bases separated the two germline ends. The CDR3 is CASKQGGGTEAFF. As DNA, the CDR3 is TGTGCCAGCAAACAGGGAGGGGGCACTGAAGCTTTCTTT.

This rearrangement joins TRBV5-1 to TRBJ1-2, with D possibly TRBD1 on 5 matching bases. This CDR3 spans 14 amino acids. CDR1 and CDR2 (germline): SGHRS, YFSETQ. Trimming took 1 base from V and 3 from J, leaving 10 bases between them. The CDR3 region has the DNA TGCGCCAGCAGCTTGCTCACACAGGACTATGGCTACACCTTC. Its translation: CASSLLTQDYGYTF.

The chain has TRBV12-3 or TRBV12-4 and TRBJ2-7, with TRBD2 matching over 10 bases. The CDR3 sequence is 13 residues long. The trim removed 5 bases at V and 6 bases at J, leaving 4 bases unmatched. CDR3 amino acids: CASSPRTSGEQYF. The CDR3 coding sequence is TGTGCCAGCAGTCCAAGGACTAGCGGCGAGCAGTACTTC.

The gene calls are TRBV2 and TRBJ1-1; D possibly corresponds to TRBD1 (5 bases). This CDR3 is built from 15 residues. V was cut by 0 bases and J by 0 bases, with 8 bases left in between. In germline, CDR1 is SNHLY, CDR2 FYNNEI. CDR3 residues: CASSEAATVNTEAFF. For the CDR3, the DNA is TGTGCCAGCAGTGAAGCTGCGACAGTGAACACTGAAGCTTTCTTT.

V gene TRBV29-1 combines with J gene TRBJ1-2; D ambiguous. V dropped 4 bases and J dropped 6 bases, with 9 bases sitting between them. The CDR3 is made up of 11 amino acids. The germline gives CDR1 SQVTM, CDR2 ANQGSEA. CDR3 nucleotides: TGCAGCGTTGTTCCGGGGAATGGCTACACCTTC. Encoded protein: CSVVPGNGYTF.

This rearrangement joins TRBV9 to TRBJ2-5; 8 nucleotides agree with TRBD1. This CDR3 comprises 16 residues. CDR1 and CDR2 from the germline V gene are SGDLS and YYNGEE. The ends lost 3 bases at V and 5 bases at J; junction bases unmatched: 12. The CDR3 protein is CASSASLTDRAETQYF. In DNA form, the CDR3 reads TGTGCCAGCAGCGCGTCCCTTACGGACAGGGCCGAGACCCAGTACTTC. Full variable domain (missing parts from reference TRBV9 and TRBJ2-5): DSGVTQTPKHLITATGQRVTLRCSPRSGDLSVYWYQQSLDQGLQFLIQYYNGEERAKGNILERFSAQQFPDLHSELNLSSLELGDSALYFCASSASLTDRAETQYFGPGTRLLVL.

The rearrangement joins TRBV2 to TRBJ1-2; D is ambiguous. The CDR3 sequence is 12 residues long. Germline lookup yields CDR1 SNHLY and CDR2 FYNNEI. Trimming took 4 bases from V and 8 from J, leaving 11 bases between them. DNA of the CDR3: TGTGCCAGCAGTGCCGGGCAACGGGGCTACACCTTC. It specifies CASSAGQRGYTF. The complete variable domain, with remaining parts taken from reference TRBV2 and TRBJ1-2, reads EPEVTQTPSHQVTQMGQEVILRCVPISNHLYFYWYRQILGQKVEFLVSFYNNEISEKSEIFDDQFSVERPDGSNFTLKIRSTKLEDSAMYFCASSAGQRGYTFGSGTRLTVV.

The CDR3 DNA reads TGTGCCAGCAGCTTGCGGGAGCTCAGAGCAGATACGCAGTATTTT. As protein: CASSLRELRADTQYF. The rearrangement uses TRBV7-9 and TRBJ2-3, with 7 bases identical to TRBD2. Germline trimming cut 3 bases from V and 4 bases from J; bases unmatched to any gene: 7. Looked up from germline, CDR1 is SEHNR and CDR2 is FQNEAQ (reference sequence). This CDR3 has 15 residues.

This chain links TRBV24-1 with TRBJ2-2, with 8 nucleotides matching TRBD1. CDR1 is KGHDR and CDR2 is SFDVKD in the germline V gene. The trim removed 3 bases at V and 7 bases at J, leaving 3 bases unmatched. CDR3 length equals 14 residues. The CDR3 region has the DNA TGTGCCACCAGTGATCGACAGGGGCTCGGGGAGCTGTTTTTT. Residues: CATSDRQGLGELFF.

Only a few counts were recorded for this clonotype. The chain recombines TRBV19 with TRBJ2-7; 7 nucleotides line up with TRBD1. Losses at the gene ends were 6 bases for V and 4 bases for J; bases not matched to a gene: 3. The CDR3 is 12 residues long. Germline V gives CDR1 LNHDA, CDR2 SQIVND (reference sequence). DNA for the CDR3: TGTGCCAGTAGCACAGGGGATTACGAGCAGTACTTC. Residues: CASSTGDYEQYF.

The table lists this clonotype with a few counts. The V gene is TRBV9, the J gene TRBJ1-5, with TRBD1 as a possible D gene (5 bases). The germline CDR1 and CDR2 sequences are SGDLS and YYNGEE. V lost 0 bases, J lost 4 bases, and 8 bases lay in between. This CDR3 has 14 amino acids. DNA of the CDR3: TGTGCCAGCAGCGTAGACGGGGCGAATCAGCCCCAGCATTTT. Its translation: CASSVDGANQPQHF.

V is TRBV6-1 and J is TRBJ2-3, with TRBD2 identical over 8 bases. The V gene's germline CDR1 is MNHNS and CDR2 SASEGT. Losses at the gene ends were 6 bases for V and 5 bases for J; bases not matched to a gene: 10. The CDR3 runs to 15 residues. The CDR3 reads CASRNSGALGDTQYF. DNA for the CDR3: TGTGCCAGCAGGAATAGCGGGGCATTGGGAGATACGCAGTATTTT.

This clonotype was counted a few times. The V and J genes are TRBV6-1 and TRBJ1-6; TRBD1 might be the D (5 bases). This CDR3 is 13 amino acids long. Looked up from germline, CDR1 is MNHNS and CDR2 is SASEGT. V was clipped by 7 bases and J by 10 bases, with 14 bases between them. The CDR3 nucleotides are TGTGCCAGCAACGGATGGCGGGGGTCACCCCTCCACTTT. Residues: CASNGWRGSPLHF.

The CDR3 bases are TGTGCCAGCAGCTTCTGGGTTAGGAACACTGAAGCTTTCTTT. Protein: CASSFWVRNTEAFF. V is TRBV5-4 and J is TRBJ1-1, with D hard to call. The germline V gene encodes CDR1 SGHNT and CDR2 YYREEE (reference sequence). V lost 2 bases and J 1 base, leaving 9 bases between the germline ends. The CDR3 consists of 14 residues.